This T cell receptor (beta chain) was retrieved from a study of T cells in Graves' hyperthyroidism and ophthalmopathy. The TCR beta CDR3 regions underwent amplification using RNA transcripts as the source. The TCR CDR3 first-round RT-PCR relied on the HTBI primer set. TCRdb re-analysed the multiplex PCR reads in MiXCR, keeping a single row per CDR3 protein. The sample lists a few hundred thousand distinct CDR3 sequences, about a sixth occurring once. The CDR3 loop spans 13 amino acids. The V and J ends lost 6 bases and 7 bases respectively, with 13 bases between them. The germline V gene encodes CDR1 MDHEN and CDR2 SYDVKM.

Sequenced sample: blood. The chain employs TRBV28 and TRBJ1-5; TRBD1 might be the D (5 bases). The TCR comes from a woman in her 30s with Graves' hyperthyroidism. The CDR3: CASRLRGRQPQHF. The CDR3 DNA follows: TGTGCCAGCAGATTGAGGGGAAGACAGCCCCAGCATTTT.